This TCR beta chain was found in a study of identical twins. TCRdb ran MiXCR on the 5' RACE reads and lists one entry per CDR3 protein. Of 250,000 or so distinct CDR3 sequences listed, 12% are singletons. CDR3 size: 12 residues. Healthy Caucasian donors formed the entire cohort. This clonotype was counted between two and nine times. A read error may produce the germline difference seen at one junction end. The same sample was also studied in work on yellow fever vaccine responses in identical twins.

The chain recombines TRBV12-3 or TRBV12-4 with TRBJ1-2; 9 bases line up with TRBD1. The sequence came from a woman between 18 and 29 years old in good health. The sample taken for sequencing was memory (CD45RO+) T cells sorted from blood. CDR3 sequence (DNA): TGTGCCAGCAGTTGGACCCCCGGGACAGGGAGCTTC. Translated, it gives CASSWTPGTGSF.